The 14 T cell receptor beta chains below all came from one sample that was sequenced in a study of cytomegalovirus exposure and HLA in healthy donors (dated by TCRdb to about 2017). Library preparation employed the immunoSEQ multiplex PCR assay. For the multiplex PCR, a mixture combining 60 forward primers for TCR Vbeta segments and 13 reverse primers for TCR Jbeta segments was used. As stored in TCRdb, this immuneACCESS dataset retains in-frame rearrangements with V and J assigned. A fraction of the clones does not appear; measured against another copy, unresolved V genes explain less than half of the discrepancy, and the remainder lacks a known reason. The sample yields some 180,000 clones; around four fifths were counted once. The ten largest make up 1.5% to 2% of the sample. What was sequenced was PBMCs. All receptors come from a woman younger than 45 in good health and CMV-seronegative.

V and J are TRBV27 and TRBJ2-1, with 8 bases identical to TRBD1. Trimming cost V 2 bases and J 7 bases; bases outside gene matches: 7. CDR1 and CDR2 from the germline V gene are MNHEY and SMNVEV (reference sequence). The CDR3 consists of 15 residues. CDR3 coding DNA: TGTGCCAGCAGTTTAGGGCGACAGGGGCCGAATGAGCAGTTCTTC. This translates into CASSLGRQGPNEQFF.

The rearrangement links TRBV7-2 to TRBJ2-7; 10 bases align to TRBD2. Germline V CDR1 and CDR2: SGHTA, FQGNSA. Trimming cost V 6 bases and J 2 bases; bases outside gene matches: 4. This CDR3 has 14 residues. CDR3 residues: CASRLAGATYEQYF. In DNA, the CDR3 is TGTGCCAGCAGGCTAGCGGGGGCCACCTACGAGCAGTACTTC.

The CDR3 bases are TGCGCCAGCAGCTTGGTGGGGGGTAGGGGCACTGAAGCTTTCTTT. It codes for CASSLVGGRGTEAFF. The chain employs TRBV5-1 and TRBJ1-1; tentatively, D is TRBD1 (5 bases). V lost 0 bases, J lost 4 bases, and 13 bases lay in between. In germline, CDR1 is SGHRS, CDR2 YFSETQ. The CDR3 spans 15 residues.

The V gene is TRBV7-2, the J gene TRBJ2-2, with 11 bases identical to TRBD2. V shed 2 bases, J shed 5 bases, and the junction held 4 bases outside the gene matches. CDR3 length: 16 residues. Germline CDR1 SGHTA, CDR2 FQGNSA. The CDR3 sequence: CASSLFASGGTGELFF. The CDR3 DNA follows: TGTGCCAGCAGCTTATTCGCTAGCGGGGGGACCGGGGAGCTGTTTTTT.

This chain links TRBV7-6 with TRBJ1-3; 7 bases align to TRBD1. The CDR3 extends over 14 amino acids. Germline CDR1 SGHVS, CDR2 FNYEAQ. V trimming: 5 bases; J trimming: 8 bases; junction bases outside the gene matches: 9. CDR3 amino acids: CASSMDRLVDTIYF. DNA of the CDR3: TGTGCCAGCAGCATGGACAGGCTGGTCGACACCATATATTTT.

V gene TRBV6-1 combines with J gene TRBJ1-1, with a possible D match to TRBD1 (5 bases). The CDR3 consists of 13 residues. V was trimmed by 2 bases and J by 10 bases, leaving 14 bases between them. Germline lookup yields CDR1 MNHNS and CDR2 SASEGT. Here the CDR3 reads CASSESLARGAFF. The CDR3 coding sequence is TGTGCCAGCAGTGAATCTTTAGCTAGGGGAGCTTTCTTT.

This chain joins TRBV10-3 and TRBJ1-1; D may be TRBD1 (6 bases). Trimming took 0 bases from V and 1 from J, leaving 9 bases between them. Per the germline V gene, CDR1 is ENHRY and CDR2 is SYGVKD. The CDR3 has 15 amino acids. The CDR3 DNA reads as TGTGCCATCAGTGAGTCGGGACACAGGAACACTGAAGCTTTCTTT. Protein sequence: CAISESGHRNTEAFF.

This clone was picked up one time. This chain links TRBV12-2 with TRBJ2-2; the D call of TRBD2 is as the table states it, not checked on the DNA. TRBV12-2 is described as a pseudogene. The CDR3 covers 16 residues. The CDR3 DNA reads as TGTGCAAGTCGCACCCGGGAGGGTTCGAACACCGGGGAGCTGTTTTTT. This gives the protein CASRTREGSNTGELFF.

V is TRBV27 and J is TRBJ2-7, with 8 bases aligning to TRBD1. Trimming removed 5 bases from V and 2 bases from J; junction bases left unmatched: 8. CDR1 MNHEY and CDR2 SMNVEV come from the germline V gene (reference sequence). This CDR3 comprises 15 residues. CDR3 bases: TGTGCCAGCAGTCTAGGACAGGGAGCCCCCTACGAGCAGTACTTC. This translates into CASSLGQGAPYEQYF.

V gene TRBV5-8 combines with J gene TRBJ2-3; D is undetermined. V gave up 0 bases and J gave up 3 bases, with 8 bases separating them. The CDR3 runs to 14 residues. Germline CDR1 reads SGHTS; CDR2 reads YDEGEE. CDR3: CASSLGSATDTQYF. The CDR3, as DNA: TGTGCCAGCAGCTTGGGTTCCGCGACAGATACGCAGTATTTT.

V usage is TRBV7-8 and J usage is TRBJ2-2; the D gene is possibly TRBD1 (6 bases). V was clipped by 1 base and J by 7 bases, with 13 bases between them. This CDR3 comprises 15 residues. The V gene's germline CDR1 is SGHVS and CDR2 FQNEAQ. Written as DNA, the CDR3 is TGTGCCAGCAGCTTAGTGGGGCAGGGGTTCGGGGAGCTGTTTTTT. Protein product: CASSLVGQGFGELFF.

V usage is TRBV2 and J usage is TRBJ1-4; D might be TRBD1 (6 bases). With 6 bases removed from V and 0 bases from J, the gap between germline ends came to 11 bases. The CDR3 sequence is 15 residues long. Germline CDR1 is SNHLY and CDR2 is FYNNEI. The CDR3 reads CASSRDIPTNEKLFF. In DNA, the CDR3 is TGTGCCAGCAGCCGGGACATACCAACTAATGAAAAACTGTTTTTT.

In its sample, this clone was seen once. The rearrangement links TRBV19 to TRBJ2-3; no definite D call. Germline loops: CDR1 LNHDA, CDR2 SQIVND (reference sequence). This CDR3 contains 13 residues. Trimming took 7 bases from V and 1 from J, leaving 9 bases between them. DNA of the CDR3: TGTGCCAGTAAGATAAGCGGCACAGATACGCAGTATTTT. This translates into CASKISGTDTQYF.

This sequence joins TRBV2 and TRBJ1-2; D is uncertain. From germline, CDR1 is SNHLY and CDR2 FYNNEI. This CDR3 is built from 11 residues. Trimming removed 9 bases at V and 4 bases at J, with 9 bases between. CDR3 in amino acids: CARRTSYGYTF. In DNA, the CDR3 is TGTGCCAGGAGGACTAGCTATGGCTACACCTTC. The variable domain in full, completed from reference TRBV2 and TRBJ1-2, reads EPEVTQTPSHQVTQMGQEVILRCVPISNHLYFYWYRQILGQKVEFLVSFYNNEISEKSEIFDDQFSVERPDGSNFTLKIRSTKLEDSAMYFCARRTSYGYTFGSGTRLTVV.